Listed below are T cell receptor beta chains from one sample, sequenced in a study of OX40 agonist ivuxolimab in advanced cancers. This table comes from immunoSEQ multiplex PCR, and its TCRdb copy is limited to in-frame clones, with some not included. The sample lists about 86,000 clones; approximately 88% were seen once. The input for sequencing was CD4+ or CD8+ T cells sorted from blood, taken in a trial of the OX40 agonist ivuxolimab. These receptors originate from an adult with an advanced solid tumor such as melanoma, head and neck, liver or kidney cancer. Each CDR3 is given with its conserved first and last residue. D genes are given only for firm matches.

TRBJ2-3,TRBV11-2,TRBD2,CASSLSGGTTDTQYF,TGTGCCAGCAGCCTATCGGGGGGTACCACAGATACGCAGTATTTT
TRBJ1-4,TRBV25-1,TRBD1,CASSVFGTVGEKLFF,TGTGCCAGCAGTGTCTTCGGGACAGTCGGTGAAAAACTGTTTTTT
TRBJ1-2,TRBV4-2,TRBD1,CASSQGSGQGSYTF,TGTGCCAGCAGCCAAGGATCGGGACAGGGAAGCTACACCTTC
TRBJ1-4,TRBV15,-,CATSRDWRPEKLFF,TGTGCCACCAGCAGAGATTGGAGGCCTGAAAAACTGTTTTTT
TRBJ2-5,TRBV19,-,CASSITSRETQYF,TGTGCCAGTAGTATCACCTCCCGAGAGACCCAGTACTTC
TRBJ2-7,TRBV28,TRBD1,CASSLQGKGEQYF,TGTGCCAGCAGCCTACAGGGGAAAGGCGAGCAGTACTTC
TRBJ1-4,TRBV6-5,-,CASTDNEKLFF,TGTGCCAGCACCGATAATGAAAAACTGTTTTTT
TRBJ1-6,TRBV11-2,TRBD1,CASSFDGTGSSPLHF,TGTGCCAGCAGCTTCGATGGGACAGGTTCTTCACCCCTCCACTTT
TRBJ2-1,TRBV6-1,TRBD2,CASEGLYTYNEQFF,TGTGCCAGCGAGGGACTATATACCTACAATGAGCAGTTCTTC
TRBJ2-5,TRBV5-1,-,CASSFSGSQETQYF,TGCGCCAGCAGCTTCTCGGGGTCCCAAGAGACCCAGTACTTC
TRBJ2-5,TRBV9,-,CASSVGGARGRETQYF,TGTGCCAGCAGCGTAGGTGGTGCTAGAGGAAGAGAGACCCAGTACTTC
TRBJ1-6,TRBV7-2,-,CASSSLGALNSPLHF,TGTGCCAGCAGTTCCTTGGGGGCGTTGAATTCACCCCTCCACTTT
TRBJ1-1,TRBV11-2,-,CASSSWTDRNTEAFF,TGTGCCAGCAGCTCGTGGACAGACAGGAACACTGAAGCTTTCTTT
TRBJ2-7,TRBV30,-,CAWSSRTPGYYEQYF,TGTGCCTGGAGTTCAAGGACTCCGGGCTACTACGAGCAGTACTTC
TRBJ2-1,TRBV9,-,CASSPRALNYNEQFF,TGTGCCAGCAGCCCCCGGGCCTTAAACTACAATGAGCAGTTCTTC
TRBJ2-1,TRBV10-1,-,CASSEGQPWDEQFF,TGCGCCAGCAGTGAGGGCCAACCCTGGGATGAGCAGTTCTTC